The T cell receptor beta chain described here comes from a study of cytomegalovirus exposure and HLA in healthy donors. The V and J ends lost 7 bases and 3 bases, in that order; junction bases with no gene match: 10. The CDR3 is 14 amino acids. Germline CDR1 is SQVTM and CDR2 is ANQGSEA. Sequencing used immunoSEQ multiplex PCR; TCRdb keeps in-frame clones, though not all of them. The sample yields about 150,000 clones, about 94% seen once. Whole-study results and caveats: Subsequent analysis of the 120 or so validation repertoires found a tendency for first-cohort TCR clusters to co-occur. The authors confirmed in vitro that three CMV-associated chains were specific for CMV antigens. With high specificity and sensitivity, the classifier reportedly diagnosed cytomegalovirus status.

On this clone itself: Its antigen remains unidentified.

Sequenced material: PBMCs. The receptor was derived from a man in his late teens or twenties in good health and CMV-seropositive. This chain connects TRBV29-1 to TRBJ2-7, with 9 bases fitting TRBD1. This CDR3 is CSGVVDRGDYEQYF. The CDR3 nucleotides read TGCAGCGGTGTAGTTGACAGGGGGGACTACGAGCAGTACTTC.